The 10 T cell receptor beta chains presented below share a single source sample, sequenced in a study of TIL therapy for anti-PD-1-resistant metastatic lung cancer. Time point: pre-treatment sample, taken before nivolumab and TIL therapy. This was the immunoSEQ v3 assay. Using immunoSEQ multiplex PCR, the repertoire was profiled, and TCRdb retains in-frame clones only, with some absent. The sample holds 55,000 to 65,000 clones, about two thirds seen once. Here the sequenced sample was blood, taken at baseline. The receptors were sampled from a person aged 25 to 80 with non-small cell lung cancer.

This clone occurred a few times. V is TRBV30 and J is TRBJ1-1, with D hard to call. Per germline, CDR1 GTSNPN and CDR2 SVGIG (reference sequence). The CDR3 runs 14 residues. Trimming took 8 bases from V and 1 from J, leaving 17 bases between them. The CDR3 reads CAVVWATRNTEAFF. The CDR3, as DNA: TGTGCCGTAGTATGGGCCACCCGGAACACTGAAGCTTTCTTT.

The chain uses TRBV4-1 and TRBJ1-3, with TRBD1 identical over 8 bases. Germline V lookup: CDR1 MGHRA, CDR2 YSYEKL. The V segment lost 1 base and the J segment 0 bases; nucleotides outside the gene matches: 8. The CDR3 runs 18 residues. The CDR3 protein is CASSQGKRTGTSGNTIYF. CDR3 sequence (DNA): TGCGCCAGCAGCCAAGGGAAGAGGACAGGGACCTCTGGAAACACCATATATTTT.

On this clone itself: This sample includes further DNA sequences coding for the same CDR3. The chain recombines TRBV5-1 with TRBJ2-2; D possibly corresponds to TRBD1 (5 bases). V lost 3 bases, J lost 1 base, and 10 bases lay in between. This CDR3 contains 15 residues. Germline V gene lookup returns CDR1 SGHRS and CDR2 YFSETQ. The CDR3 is CASSWGTGNTGELFF. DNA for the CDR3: TGCGCCAGCAGCTGGGGCACAGGGAACACCGGGGAGCTGTTTTTT.

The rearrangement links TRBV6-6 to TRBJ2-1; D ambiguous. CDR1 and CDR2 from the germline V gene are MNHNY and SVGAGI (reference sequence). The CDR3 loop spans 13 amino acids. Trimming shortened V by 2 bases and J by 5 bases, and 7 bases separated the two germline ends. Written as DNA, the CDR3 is TGTGCCAGCAGTTACCAGGAGAACAATGAGCAGTTCTTC. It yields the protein CASSYQENNEQFF.

DNA of the CDR3: TGTGCCAGCAGTTACTCTGCGACAGGGGTTGGAAACACCATATATTTT. This gives the protein CASSYSATGVGNTIYF. The chain is built from TRBV6-5 and TRBJ1-3; 8 bases agree with TRBD1. The CDR3 is 16 residues long. CDR1 and CDR2 from the germline V gene are MNHEY and SVGAGI. J was trimmed by 3 bases and V by 0 bases; bases with no gene match: 4.

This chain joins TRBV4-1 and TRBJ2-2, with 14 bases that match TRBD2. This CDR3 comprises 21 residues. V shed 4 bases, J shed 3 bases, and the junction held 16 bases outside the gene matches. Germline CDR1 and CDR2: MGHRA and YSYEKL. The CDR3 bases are TGCGCCAGCAGCCCCCTGCCCGGAGAGGGACTAGCGGGAGTGGACACCGGGGAGCTGTTTTTT. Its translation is CASSPLPGEGLAGVDTGELFF.

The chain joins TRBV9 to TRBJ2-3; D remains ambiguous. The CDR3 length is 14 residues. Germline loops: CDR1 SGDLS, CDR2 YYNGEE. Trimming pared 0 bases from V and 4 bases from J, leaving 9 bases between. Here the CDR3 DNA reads TGTGCCAGCAGCGTAGTTGGGAATTCAGATACGCAGTATTTT. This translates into CASSVVGNSDTQYF.

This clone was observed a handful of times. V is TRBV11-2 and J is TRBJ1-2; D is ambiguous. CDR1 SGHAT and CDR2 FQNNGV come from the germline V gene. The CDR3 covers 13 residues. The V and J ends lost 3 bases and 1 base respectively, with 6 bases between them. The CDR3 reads CASSFDFNYGYTF. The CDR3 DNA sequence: TGTGCCAGCAGCTTTGACTTTAACTATGGCTACACCTTC.

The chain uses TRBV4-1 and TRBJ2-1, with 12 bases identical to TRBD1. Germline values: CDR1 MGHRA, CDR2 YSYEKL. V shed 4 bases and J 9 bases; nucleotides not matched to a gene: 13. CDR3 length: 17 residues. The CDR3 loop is CASSLEPGTGGSIEQFF. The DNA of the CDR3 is TGCGCCAGCAGCCTCGAACCCGGGACAGGGGGCTCGATTGAGCAGTTCTTC.

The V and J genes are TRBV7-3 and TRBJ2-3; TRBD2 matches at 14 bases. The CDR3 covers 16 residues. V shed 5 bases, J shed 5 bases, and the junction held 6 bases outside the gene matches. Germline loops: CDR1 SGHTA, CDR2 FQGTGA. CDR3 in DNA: TGTGCCAGCAGCGGGACTAGCGGGAGTTTTGGAGATACGCAGTATTTT. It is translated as CASSGTSGSFGDTQYF.